The 20 T cell receptor beta chains reported below all come from one sample, sequenced in a study of shared clonotypes between healthy human individuals. Naive-designated CD8 cells lacked CD45RO, were positively enriched for CCR7, and omitted terminally differentiated effector memory CD45RA+ cells. The repertoire was sequenced with immunoSEQ multiplex PCR; TCRdb's copy has only in-frame clones and lacks some. The sample consists of some 800,000 clones, about 91% of them appearing once. Sequenced: naive CD8+ T cells sorted from blood. Receptors originate from a young man in good health.

This clone appeared once. The chain employs TRBV30 and TRBJ2-3; the match to TRBD2 covers 7 bases. Germline CDR1 reads GTSNPN; CDR2 reads SVGIG (reference sequence). CDR3 length: 14 amino acids. The V and J ends lost 0 bases and 2 bases, in that order; junction bases with no gene match: 2. CDR3 nucleotide sequence: TGTGCCTGGAGTGTGGCGGGAGTCACAGATACGCAGTATTTT. This codes for CAWSVAGVTDTQYF. The full variable domain, in which reference TRBV30 and TRBJ2-3 provide the parts outside the CDR3, is SQTIHQWPATLVQPVGSPLSLECTVEGTSNPNLYWYRQAAGRGLQLLFYSVGIGQISSEVPQNLSASRPQDRQFILSSKKLLLSDSGFYLCAWSVAGVTDTQYFGPGTRLTVL.

The chain is built from TRBV5-5 and TRBJ1-1; D remains ambiguous. The germline gives CDR1 SGHKS, CDR2 YYEKEE (reference sequence). V was trimmed by 0 bases and J by 5 bases, leaving 5 bases between them. This CDR3 comprises 12 residues. In DNA form, the CDR3 reads TGTGCCAGCAGCTTGGCGCAGACTGAAGCTTTCTTT. Encoded protein: CASSLAQTEAFF.

This chain joins TRBV15 and TRBJ1-1; D gene ambiguous. This CDR3 is 16 amino acids long. The V end was cut by 0 bases, the J end by 1 base, with 12 bases between. CDR1 and CDR2 from the germline V gene are LNHNV and YYDKDF (reference sequence). The CDR3 here is CATSRDLSTGNTEAFF. In DNA, the CDR3 is TGTGCCACCAGCAGAGATCTTTCGACCGGGAACACTGAAGCTTTCTTT.

This clone was counted once. The chain has TRBV7-9 and TRBJ1-3, with TRBD1 identical over 7 bases. Trimming at V came to 4 bases and at J to 2 bases, leaving 14 bases not matched to a gene. Germline CDR1 and CDR2: SEHNR and FQNEAQ (reference sequence). This CDR3 has 18 amino acids. The CDR3 nucleotides are TGTGCCAGCAGCTCGGACAGGAACGGTATGAGAGCTGGAAACACCATATATTTT. Translation gives CASSSDRNGMRAGNTIYF.

The chain is built from TRBV10-1 and TRBJ2-1; 13 nucleotides match TRBD2. Trimming took 0 bases from V and 7 from J; bases not matched to a gene: 6. This CDR3 has 17 amino acids. CDR1 is WNHNN, CDR2 SYGVQD, per germline (reference sequence). CDR3 protein: CASSESIGLAGVNEQFF. In DNA, the CDR3 is TGCGCCAGCAGTGAGTCGATAGGACTAGCGGGAGTTAATGAGCAGTTCTTC.

The V gene is TRBV5-1, the J gene TRBJ2-1; 14 nucleotides line up with TRBD2. Germline values: CDR1 SGHRS, CDR2 YFSETQ. Unmatched junction bases numbered 24, after V lost 1 base and J lost 6 bases. The CDR3 contains 23 residues. The CDR3 DNA reads TGCGCCAGCAGCTTGCTGCCCACGGAAACCGGGACTAGCGGGAGCCCCTGGGGCAATGAGCAGTTCTTC. Its translation is CASSLLPTETGTSGSPWGNEQFF.

The CDR3 here is CASHLGLQTNTGELFF. CDR3 sequence (DNA): TGCGCCAGCCATCTTGGACTACAAACCAACACCGGGGAGCTGTTTTTT. The chain carries TRBV5-1 and TRBJ2-2; D is perhaps TRBD2 (6 bases). Germline V gene data show CDR1 as SGHRS and CDR2 as YFSETQ. Trimming removed 7 bases at V and 2 bases at J, with 18 bases between. The CDR3 is 16 residues long.

The rearrangement links TRBV5-6 to TRBJ2-7; 8 nucleotides agree with TRBD1. V trimming: 2 bases; J trimming: 4 bases; junction bases outside the gene matches: 5. This CDR3 comprises 14 residues. Germline V lookup: CDR1 SGHDT, CDR2 YYEEEE. CDR3 bases: TGTGCCAGCAGCTTAGAGACAGGGGTATACGAGCAGTACTTC. It is translated as CASSLETGVYEQYF.

The chain links TRBV7-9 to TRBJ2-2; 9 bases align to TRBD1. With V trimmed by 6 bases and J by 1 base, 12 bases remained unmatched. CDR3 length: 18 amino acids. From germline, CDR1 is SEHNR and CDR2 FQNEAQ (reference sequence). CDR3 nucleotide sequence: TGTGCCAGCAGTTCTACCGGGACAGGGCTAGAGAACACCGGGGAGCTGTTTTTT. This translates into CASSSTGTGLENTGELFF.

In its sample, this clone was seen once. The chain links TRBV28 to TRBJ2-5; D might be TRBD1 or TRBD2, each matching 5 bases. Trimming cost V 2 bases and J 2 bases, with 12 bases left between them. Germline V gives CDR1 MDHEN, CDR2 SYDVKM. CDR3 size: 15 residues. CDR3 in amino acids: CASSLVGPVQETQYF. CDR3 coding DNA: TGTGCCAGCAGTTTAGTGGGACCTGTACAAGAGACCCAGTACTTC.

This clone was recorded once. The sample holds other DNA sequences that translate to the same CDR3. V is TRBV4-1 and J is TRBJ2-7; D is perhaps TRBD2 (5 bases). Trimming removed 1 base from V and 6 bases from J, with 10 bases in between. The length of the CDR3 is 13 residues. Germline CDR1 reads MGHRA; CDR2 reads YSYEKL. CDR3 amino acids: CASSQVGGPEQYF. CDR3 bases: TGCGCCAGCAGCCAAGTGGGCGGGCCCGAGCAGTACTTC.

This chain links TRBV11-2 with TRBJ2-1; 7 positions match TRBD2. Germline-derived CDR1 and CDR2 are SGHAT and FQNNGV. This CDR3 is 17 amino acids long. Trimming cost V 0 bases and J 9 bases; bases outside gene matches: 14. The CDR3 sequence: CASSLDLTAGLYSEQFF. As DNA, the CDR3 is TGTGCCAGCAGCTTAGATCTAACAGCGGGATTGTATAGTGAGCAGTTCTTC.

This clone was observed a few times. The chain is built from TRBV7-9 and TRBJ2-5; a possible D gene is TRBD1 (5 bases). The V gene lost 5 bases and the J gene lost 3 bases, with 10 bases spanning the gap. Germline V lookup: CDR1 SEHNR, CDR2 FQNEAQ (reference sequence). This CDR3 comprises 13 residues. CDR3 in DNA: TGTGCCAGCAGCCAGGGCAGTGAAGAGACCCAGTACTTC. Its translation: CASSQGSEETQYF.

The gene calls are TRBV7-9 and TRBJ2-1; possible D gene TRBD2, 5 bases. The CDR3 length is 18 residues. Trimming cost V 3 bases and J 0 bases, with 18 bases left between them. The germline CDR1 and CDR2 sequences are SEHNR and FQNEAQ (reference sequence). The CDR3 nucleotides are TGTGCCAGCAGCTTTGCGAGCGGACCAAAGAACTCCTACAATGAGCAGTTCTTC. It translates to CASSFASGPKNSYNEQFF.

Details on this clone: This same CDR3 is encoded by further DNA sequences in the sample. The gene calls are TRBV27 and TRBJ2-6; D possibly matches TRBD1 or TRBD2 (5 bases each). CDR1 and CDR2 from the germline V gene are MNHEY and SMNVEV (reference sequence). The CDR3 runs to 14 residues. V lost 6 bases, J lost 1 base, and 7 bases lay in between. The DNA of the CDR3 is TGTGCCAGCAGCTGGGGGTCTGGGGCCAACGTCCTGACTTTC. Translating it yields CASSWGSGANVLTF.

The chain combines TRBV4-2 with TRBJ2-5; the match to TRBD2 covers 7 bases. The CDR3 runs 16 residues. Germline CDR1 reads LGHNA; CDR2 reads YNFKEQ. J lost 1 base, V lost 1 base, and 6 bases had no gene match. The CDR3 nucleotides read TGTGCCAGCAGCCAAGGTGCGGGGGATCGCCAAGAGACCCAGTACTTC. It translates to CASSQGAGDRQETQYF.

This clone came up once. The gene calls are TRBV10-1 and TRBJ2-1; 10 bases are shared with TRBD2. The CDR3 is 14 amino acids. V lost 8 bases to trimming and J lost 5 bases; unmatched junction nucleotides: 6. Germline V lookup: CDR1 WNHNN, CDR2 SYGVQD (reference sequence). Here the CDR3 DNA reads TGCGCCAGCGATCTAGCGGGGGATAACAATGAGCAGTTCTTC. Translation gives CASDLAGDNNEQFF.

The V call is TRBV2, the J call TRBJ2-7; TRBD1 aligns across 10 bases. The CDR3 is 14 amino acids. The germline gives CDR1 SNHLY, CDR2 FYNNEI. Trimming at V came to 8 bases and at J to 2 bases, leaving 6 bases not matched to a gene. The CDR3, as DNA: TGTGCCAGCCGAGAGGGGACAGGGGCCTACGAGCAGTACTTC. As protein: CASREGTGAYEQYF.

The chain couples TRBV4-1 to TRBJ2-3; 9 positions match TRBD1. Germline trimming cut 2 bases from V and 5 bases from J; bases unmatched to any gene: 5. The CDR3 spans 15 residues. The V gene's germline CDR1 is MGHRA and CDR2 YSYEKL. The CDR3 sequence is CASSQLRQGEDTQYF. CDR3 sequence (DNA): TGCGCCAGCAGCCAATTACGACAGGGGGAAGATACGCAGTATTTT.

This clone was recorded once. This chain links TRBV18 with TRBJ1-1; D is undetermined. The length of the CDR3 is 15 residues. In germline, CDR1 is KGHSH, CDR2 LQKENI. The V and J ends lost 3 bases and 4 bases respectively, with 15 bases between them. DNA of the CDR3: TGTGCCAGCTCACCCGCGTCGACGGTCGTCACTGAAGCTTTCTTT. Protein product: CASSPASTVVTEAFF. The full variable domain, completed using reference TRBV18 and TRBJ1-1, is NAGVMQNPRHLVRRRGQEARLRCSPMKGHSHVYWYRQLPEEGLKFMVYLQKENIIDESGMPKERFSAEFPKEGPSILRIQQVVRGDSAAYFCASSPASTVVTEAFFGQGTRLTVV.